The 22 T cell receptor beta chains given below trace back to one sample, sequenced in a study of Ad26.COV2.S vaccination and SARS-CoV-2 variants. Treatment described: approximately 18 received Ad26.COV2.S at low or high dose, single or two shots; 5 received placebo; per-sample allocation not given. Sampling was done on day 63 after the first vaccine or placebo injection. Here immunoSEQ multiplex PCR was the method, and the copy in TCRdb shows in-frame clones only, minus some. The sample shows roughly 680,000 clones, roughly 90% of them seen only once. Specimen: peripheral blood, collected in a trial of Ad26.COV2.S vaccine versus placebo. The source of these receptors is a person aged 18 to 65 who received the Ad26.COV2.S COVID-19 vaccine or a placebo.

The rearrangement links TRBV4-3 to TRBJ2-1, with a weak D call TRBD2 (5 bases). CDR3 length: 15 amino acids. Trimming removed 1 base from V and 5 bases from J, with 12 bases in between. Germline lookup yields CDR1 LGHNA and CDR2 YSLEER. The CDR3 nucleotides read TGCGCCAGCAGCCAAGTGGGAGTGAACAACAATGAGCAGTTCTTC. It specifies CASSQVGVNNNEQFF.

J is TRBJ2-1 and V is TRBV24-1, with a weak D call TRBD2 (5 bases). The CDR3 is 16 residues long. CDR1 is KGHDR, CDR2 SFDVKD, per germline. Trimming stripped 9 bases from V and 2 bases from J, with 19 bases between. CDR3 nucleotide sequence: TGTGCCACCCGAGCTTCCGGGGATGAGCCCTACAATGAGCAGTTCTTC. Translating it yields CATRASGDEPYNEQFF.

The chain combines TRBV19 with TRBJ1-2; D not resolved. This CDR3 has 15 amino acids. CDR1 and CDR2 (germline): LNHDA, SQIVND (reference sequence). Trimming took off 5 bases at V and 4 bases at J, with 17 bases between the two ends. The CDR3 DNA follows: TGTGCCAGTAGTCCAAGCCTCAAAGTCGGCTATGGCTACACCTTC. It specifies CASSPSLKVGYGYTF. The full variable domain, in which reference TRBV19 and TRBJ1-2 provide the parts outside the CDR3, is DGGITQSPKYLFRKEGQNVTLSCEQNLNHDAMYWYRQDPGQGLRLIYYSQIVNDFQKGDIAEGYSVSREKKESFPLTVTSAQKNPTAFYLCASSPSLKVGYGYTFGSGTRLTVV.

The chain couples TRBV5-8 to TRBJ2-1; possibly TRBD1 for D (5 bases). V was clipped by 2 bases and J by 0 bases, with 15 bases between them. The germline V gene has CDR1 SGHTS and CDR2 YDEGEE. The CDR3 sequence is 17 residues long. CDR3: CASSLFTQVTSYNEQFF. CDR3 bases: TGTGCCAGCAGCTTATTTACACAGGTTACCTCCTACAATGAGCAGTTCTTC.

In DNA, the CDR3 is TGTGCCAGCAGCGCCCGGGACAGGGGCTACGAGCAGTACTTC. It translates to CASSARDRGYEQYF. The rearrangement uses TRBV5-4 and TRBJ2-7; 10 bases fit TRBD1. Germline values: CDR1 SGHNT, CDR2 YYREEE (reference sequence). The CDR3 extends over 14 amino acids. J lost 3 bases, V lost 4 bases, and 4 bases had no gene match. Combining the CDR3 with reference TRBV5-4 and TRBJ2-7 gives the whole variable domain ETGVTQSPTHLIKTRGQQVTLRCSSQSGHNTVSWYQQALGQGPQFIFQYYREEENGRGNFPPRFSGLQFPNYSSELNVNALELDDSALYLCASSARDRGYEQYFGPGTRLTVT.

The genes are TRBV19 and TRBJ2-5; 11 nucleotides match TRBD1. This CDR3 has 16 residues. V was clipped by 3 bases and J by 4 bases; unmatched bases: 7. Per germline, CDR1 LNHDA and CDR2 SQIVND (reference sequence). The CDR3: CASSMMGQGVRETQYF. The CDR3 bases are TGTGCCAGTAGTATGATGGGACAGGGGGTTAGAGAGACCCAGTACTTC.

This rearrangement joins TRBV19 to TRBJ1-1, with D perhaps TRBD1 (5 bases). Germline V gene lookup returns CDR1 LNHDA and CDR2 SQIVND (reference sequence). V lost 10 bases and J lost 3, with 15 bases in between. CDR3 length: 13 amino acids. CDR3 DNA sequence: TGTGCCACATTGGACACTCCGTACACTGAAGCTTTCTTT. This codes for CATLDTPYTEAFF. Looking up the rest from reference TRBV19 and TRBJ1-1 gives the full variable domain: DGGITQSPKYLFRKEGQNVTLSCEQNLNHDAMYWYRQDPGQGLRLIYYSQIVNDFQKGDIAEGYSVSREKKESFPLTVTSAQKNPTAFYLCATLDTPYTEAFFGQGTRLTVV.

V usage is TRBV30 and J usage is TRBJ2-7; D is uncertain. The CDR3 has 15 amino acids. Trimming took off 0 bases at V and 0 bases at J, with 12 bases between the two ends. Germline CDR1 and CDR2: GTSNPN and SVGIG (reference sequence). The CDR3 region is CAWSVGRQSSYEQYF. Here the CDR3 DNA reads TGTGCCTGGAGTGTAGGTCGACAAAGCTCCTACGAGCAGTACTTC.

The gene calls are TRBV27 and TRBJ2-5; TRBD1 might be the D (6 bases). Germline loops: CDR1 MNHEY, CDR2 SMNVEV (reference sequence). Between the trimmed V and J ends, which lost 1 base and 4 bases, there was a span of 10 bases. This CDR3 is 14 amino acids long. The CDR3 DNA is TGTGCCAGCAGTTTATTCAGGGGATCAGAGACCCAGTACTTC. It yields the protein CASSLFRGSETQYF.

The gene calls are TRBV4-1 and TRBJ1-3; TRBD1 is a possible D gene (6 bases). The CDR3 spans 17 residues. Trimming took off 1 base at V and 0 bases at J, with 13 bases between the two ends. Germline V gene lookup returns CDR1 MGHRA and CDR2 YSYEKL. The DNA for the CDR3 is TGCGCCAGCAGCCAAGTCCCTCAGGGGAGCTCTGGAAACACCATATATTTT. Protein sequence: CASSQVPQGSSGNTIYF.

The chain employs TRBV24-1 and TRBJ1-2, with 8 bases fitting TRBD1. The CDR3 loop spans 13 amino acids. The germline CDR1 and CDR2 sequences are KGHDR and SFDVKD. Unmatched junction bases numbered 7, after V lost 6 bases and J lost 8 bases. CDR3: CATSRDRGGGYTF. The CDR3 DNA reads as TGTGCCACCAGTCGCGACAGGGGTGGCGGCTACACCTTC.

The chain is built from TRBV24-1 and TRBJ1-2, with unresolved D. This CDR3 comprises 13 residues. Germline values: CDR1 KGHDR, CDR2 SFDVKD. Trimming cost V 4 bases and J 4 bases, with 9 bases left between them. The DNA for the CDR3 is TGTGCCACCAGTGAATCCGGGCGCTATGGCTACACCTTC. The encoded protein is CATSESGRYGYTF.

The chain links TRBV6-5 to TRBJ1-5; D uncertain. The V gene's germline CDR1 is MNHEY and CDR2 SVGAGI. Trimming left V 7 bases short and J 7 bases short, with 17 bases between. This CDR3 region has 14 residues. CDR3 bases: TGTGCCAGCACCCCGACATCTCTTGGGCAGCCCCAGCATTTT. It translates to CASTPTSLGQPQHF.

The rearrangement links TRBV9 to TRBJ1-2; weak D call: TRBD1 (6 bases). Deletions cut 3 bases from V and 3 bases from J, with 12 bases between. The CDR3 is 14 amino acids. Germline V CDR1 and CDR2: SGDLS, YYNGEE. CDR3 protein: CASSAWTVDYGYTF. The CDR3 coding sequence is TGTGCCAGCAGCGCCTGGACAGTGGACTATGGCTACACCTTC.

The CDR3 reads CASRPTLGWKLFF. Written as DNA, the CDR3 is TGTGCCAGCAGGCCCACTCTAGGGTGGAAACTGTTTTTT. The rearrangement links TRBV6-5 to TRBJ1-4; no definite D call. CDR3 length equals 13 residues. Germline values: CDR1 MNHEY, CDR2 SVGAGI. Trimming stripped 6 bases from V and 11 bases from J, with 16 bases between.

The chain employs TRBV6-5 and TRBJ1-1, with a tentative D call TRBD1 (6 bases). Trimming pared 10 bases from V and 1 base from J, leaving 16 bases between. The CDR3 is made up of 14 amino acids. Per germline, CDR1 MNHEY and CDR2 SVGAGI. CDR3 protein: CATSRGIGNTEAFF. The CDR3 nucleotides read TGTGCCACGAGTAGGGGGATTGGGAACACTGAAGCTTTCTTT.

The chain couples TRBV5-4 to TRBJ1-3; D possibly corresponds to TRBD1 (5 bases). Trimming removed 3 bases from V and 0 bases from J, with 10 bases in between. This CDR3 contains 15 residues. Germline CDR1 and CDR2: SGHNT and YYREEE (reference sequence). The CDR3 DNA reads TGTGCCAGCAGCTCAAAGCAGGGCTCTGGAAACACCATATATTTT. It codes for CASSSKQGSGNTIYF. Filled out from reference TRBV5-4 and TRBJ1-3, the complete variable domain reads ETGVTQSPTHLIKTRGQQVTLRCSSQSGHNTVSWYQQALGQGPQFIFQYYREEENGRGNFPPRFSGLQFPNYSSELNVNALELDDSALYLCASSSKQGSGNTIYFGEGSWLTVV.

This chain joins TRBV12-3 or TRBV12-4 and TRBJ1-1; D gene unclear. This CDR3 has 12 residues. V lost 4 bases and J lost 1, with 4 bases in between. The CDR3 spells CASSYKNTEAFF. CDR3 sequence (DNA): TGTGCCAGCAGTTACAAGAACACTGAAGCTTTCTTT.

V gene TRBV5-4 combines with J gene TRBJ1-2, with 8 bases aligning to TRBD1. The germline V gene has CDR1 SGHNT and CDR2 YYREEE (reference sequence). The CDR3 loop spans 15 amino acids. V shed 0 bases, J shed 5 bases, and the junction held 6 bases outside the gene matches. The CDR3 DNA reads TGTGCCAGCAGCTTGGCCGGCAGGGGGCATTATGGCTACACCTTC. It is translated as CASSLAGRGHYGYTF.

The rearrangement joins TRBV27 to TRBJ1-1, with D tentatively TRBD1 (6 bases). CDR1 MNHEY and CDR2 SMNVEV come from the germline V gene (reference sequence). The CDR3 is made up of 15 amino acids. V was clipped by 1 base and J by 5 bases, with 14 bases between them. The CDR3 region is CASSLYQGKGTEAFF. CDR3 DNA: TGTGCCAGCAGTTTATACCAGGGGAAGGGAACTGAAGCTTTCTTT.

The V gene is TRBV6-1, the J gene TRBJ2-7; weak D call: TRBD1 (5 bases). The CDR3 is 13 residues long. V lost 2 bases to trimming and J lost 4 bases, with 9 bases between them. Germline loops: CDR1 MNHNS, CDR2 SASEGT. DNA of the CDR3: TGTGCCAGCAGTGAACTGACAGATTACGAGCAGTACTTC. Its translation: CASSELTDYEQYF.

This clone appeared many times. The CDR3 loop reads CASSGGGTDYNSPLHF. The CDR3 DNA is TGTGCCAGCAGTGGGGGGGGGACGGACTATAATTCACCCCTCCACTTT. V gene TRBV6-1 combines with J gene TRBJ1-6; maybe TRBD1 (5 bases). Germline CDR1 MNHNS, CDR2 SASEGT. Trimming pared 4 bases from V and 3 bases from J, leaving 13 bases between. The CDR3 extends over 16 amino acids.